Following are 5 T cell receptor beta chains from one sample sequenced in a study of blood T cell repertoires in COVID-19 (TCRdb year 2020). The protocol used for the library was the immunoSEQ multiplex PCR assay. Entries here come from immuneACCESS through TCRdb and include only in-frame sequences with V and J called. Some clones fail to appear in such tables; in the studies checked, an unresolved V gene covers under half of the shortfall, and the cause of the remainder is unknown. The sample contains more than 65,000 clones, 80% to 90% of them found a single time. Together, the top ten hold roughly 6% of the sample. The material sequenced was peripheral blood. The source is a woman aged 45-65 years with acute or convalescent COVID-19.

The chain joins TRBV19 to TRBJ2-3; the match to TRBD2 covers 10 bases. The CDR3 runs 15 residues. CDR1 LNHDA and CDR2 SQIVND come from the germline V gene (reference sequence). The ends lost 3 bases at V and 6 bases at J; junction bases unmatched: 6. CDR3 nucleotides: TGTGCCAGTAGTATGAGCGGGGGGGAGTGGGATACGCAGTATTTT. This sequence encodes CASSMSGGEWDTQYF.

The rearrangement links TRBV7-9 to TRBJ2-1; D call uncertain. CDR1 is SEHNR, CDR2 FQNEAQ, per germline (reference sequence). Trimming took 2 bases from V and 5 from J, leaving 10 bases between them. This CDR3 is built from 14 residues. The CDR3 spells CASSLPLVNNEQFF. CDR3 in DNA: TGTGCCAGCAGCTTACCCCTCGTAAACAATGAGCAGTTCTTC.

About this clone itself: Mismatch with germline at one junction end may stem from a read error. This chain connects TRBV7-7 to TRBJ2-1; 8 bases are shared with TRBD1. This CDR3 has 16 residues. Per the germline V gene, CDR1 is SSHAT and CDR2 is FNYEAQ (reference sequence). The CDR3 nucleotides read TGTGCTAGCAGCTTAGCGTCACAGGGGGTGAACAATGAGCAGTTCTTC. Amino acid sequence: CASSLASQGVNNEQFF.

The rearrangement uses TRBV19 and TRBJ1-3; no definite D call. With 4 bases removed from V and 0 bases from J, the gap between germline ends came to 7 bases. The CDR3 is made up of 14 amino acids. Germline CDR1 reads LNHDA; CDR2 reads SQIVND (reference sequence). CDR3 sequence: CASSRAISGNTIYF. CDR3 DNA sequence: TGTGCCAGTAGTAGGGCAATCTCTGGAAACACCATATATTTT.

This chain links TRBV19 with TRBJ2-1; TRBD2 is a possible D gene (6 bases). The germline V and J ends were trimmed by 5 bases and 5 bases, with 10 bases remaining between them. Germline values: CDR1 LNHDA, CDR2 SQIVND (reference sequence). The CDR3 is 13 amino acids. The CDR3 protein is CASSPRRDNEQFF. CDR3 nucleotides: TGTGCCAGTAGTCCTCGGAGGGACAATGAGCAGTTCTTC.